The rows below give T cell receptor beta chains drawn from one sample of a study of blood T cell repertoires in COVID-19. Data came from immunoSEQ multiplex PCR; TCRdb stores just in-frame clones and leaves some out. Of a few hundred thousand clones in the sample, 75% to 90% were seen once. What was sequenced was PBMCs or T cells enriched from blood (not recorded which). Receptors were obtained from a young man who had recovered from COVID-19. Both conserved end residues are part of each CDR3. A D gene is named only where the DNA matches it firmly. Expanded clones are given a class, and other clones once, few, many or no size at all.

>.|TRBJ2-6|TRBV4-2|TRBD2
TGTGCCAGCAGCCAAGGACTAGCGGCTGGGGCCAACGTCCTGACTTTC
CASSQGLAAGANVLTF
>once|TRBJ2-1|TRBV7-3|TRBD2
TGTGCCAGCAGCTTAGGTCTAGCGGGTTACAATGAGCAGTTCTTC
CASSLGLAGYNEQFF
>.|TRBJ1-1|TRBV5-4|TRBD1
TGTGCCAGCAGCGACAGGGACACGATTGAAGCTTTCTTT
CASSDRDTIEAFF
>.|TRBJ2-6|TRBV7-8|TRBD1
TGTGCCAGCAGCCCCCGGACAGGCCGCTCTGGGGCCAACGTCCTGACTTTC
CASSPRTGRSGANVLTF
>.|TRBJ1-4|TRBV2|.
TGTGCCAGCGATGGAGGGCCCAATGAAAAACTGTTTTTT
CASDGGPNEKLFF
>.|TRBJ1-6|TRBV19|.
TGTGCCAGTAGTATTGCAGTTGATAATTCACCCCTCCACTTT
CASSIAVDNSPLHF
>.|TRBJ2-3|TRBV11-3|TRBD2
TGTGCCAGCAGCTTGGAGGGACTAGCGGGGGGGAAGACAGATACGCAGTATTTT
CASSLEGLAGGKTDTQYF
>.|TRBJ1-2|TRBV5-6|.
TGTGCCAGCAGCTTGGTCAGCGCCTATGGCTACACCTTC
CASSLVSAYGYTF
>.|TRBJ1-4|TRBV14|TRBD1
TGTGCCAGCAGCCGCCCCGGGACAGGGAGTGAAAAACTGTTTTTT
CASSRPGTGSEKLFF
>.|TRBJ1-4|TRBV4-2|.
TGTGCCAGCAGCCAAGGGGCGGGGCTGGTTTGGGAAAAACTGTTTTTT
CASSQGAGLVWEKLFF
>.|TRBJ2-5|TRBV5-1|TRBD2
TGCGCCAGCAGCTCCGGGACTAGCGGGGGGCGGGCGACCCAGTACTTC
CASSSGTSGGRATQYF
>.|TRBJ2-3|TRBV29-1|.
TGCAGCGTTGATGACACCACAGATACGCAGTATTTT
CSVDDTTDTQYF
>.|TRBJ1-2|TRBV30|.
TGTGCCTGGACCGCGGGGGGGAGGAACTATGGCTACACCTTC
CAWTAGGRNYGYTF
>.|TRBJ2-1|TRBV24-1|.
TGTGCCACCAGTAGGGTGGCAGGGGACAATGAGCAGTTCTTC
CATSRVAGDNEQFF
>.|TRBJ2-3|TRBV4-1|TRBD2
TGCGCCAGCAGCCAAGGGCACGGTCGGGGGGGCCGAGATACGCAGTATTTT
CASSQGHGRGGRDTQYF
>.|TRBJ1-2|TRBV24-1|TRBD1
TGTGCCACCAGTGATTCTACCACGACAGGGCATGGCTACACCTTC
CATSDSTTTGHGYTF
>.|TRBJ2-1|TRBV5-4|TRBD2
TGTGCCAGCAGCTTGGACGGGGGGGCTCTCAGCAATGAGCAGTTCTTC
CASSLDGGALSNEQFF
>.|TRBJ2-7|TRBV11-1|.
TGTGCCAGCAGCCAGTTAACAGTGTACGAGCAGTACTTC
CASSQLTVYEQYF
>.|TRBJ1-2|TRBV23-1|TRBD1
TGCGCCAGCGGATCACATCAGGGGGCGATTGATGGCTACACCTTC
CASGSHQGAIDGYTF
>.|TRBJ1-4|TRBV30|.
TGTGCCTGGAGTGTACGGGAGAATGAAAAACTGTTTTTT
CAWSVRENEKLFF
>.|TRBJ2-7|TRBV19|TRBD2
TGTGCCAGTGCCACTAGCGGGGGTCCCTACGAGCAGTACTTC
CASATSGGPYEQYF
>.|TRBJ1-1|TRBV3-1/TRBV3-2|.
TGTGCCAGCAGCCAAGGCCAAGGACAGAACACTGAAGCTTTCTTT
CASSQGQGQNTEAFF
>.|TRBJ2-2|TRBV7-2|.
TGTGCCAGCAGTCCAAGGGGGGGCAGGGTAGGATTCCCCGGGGAGCTGTTTTTT
CASSPRGGRVGFPGELFF
>.|TRBJ2-1|TRBV2|.
TGTGCCAGCAGCACAGGGTTCAATGAGCAGTTCTTC
CASSTGFNEQFF
>once|TRBJ2-1|TRBV3-1/TRBV3-2|.
TGTGCCAGCAGGGACCCAGGGCGTGAGCAGTTCTTC
CASRDPGREQFF
>.|TRBJ2-5|TRBV5-5|TRBD2
TGTGCCAGCAGCTTGGAAGCGGGGCTCCAAGAGACCCAGTACTTC
CASSLEAGLQETQYF
>.|TRBJ2-7|TRBV5-5|.
TGTGCCAGCAGCGAAGTAGGGGTCGAGCAGTACTTC
CASSEVGVEQYF
>.|TRBJ1-1|TRBV3-1/TRBV3-2|.
TGTGCCAGCAGCTGGGGGGGAGTACGGAACACTGAAGCTTTCTTT
CASSWGGVRNTEAFF
>.|TRBJ2-3|TRBV2|TRBD1
TGTGCCAGCGGACAGGGGTCTGGCACAGATACGCAGTATTTT
CASGQGSGTDTQYF
>.|TRBJ2-1|TRBV11-3|.
TGTGCCAGCAGCTCAGGTCGAGGGCCCTACAACAATGAGCAGTTCTTC
CASSSGRGPYNNEQFF
>.|TRBJ2-1|TRBV6-5|.
TGTGCCAGCAGTTCCCTGGGAACTAGTGTCTTGGAGCAGTTCTTC
CASSSLGTSVLEQFF
>.|TRBJ1-2|TRBV12-3/TRBV12-4|TRBD1
TGTGCCAGCAGTTTTAGACAGGGCTATGGCTACACCTTC
CASSFRQGYGYTF
>.|TRBJ1-6|TRBV9|.
TGTGCCAGCCAGGTGCGAGCCGATAATTCACCCCTCCACTTT
CASQVRADNSPLHF
>.|TRBJ2-2|TRBV7-9|.
TGTGCCAGCAGCTCGTCCAACAGGGCCACCGGGGAGCTGTTTTTT
CASSSSNRATGELFF
>few|TRBJ2-7|TRBV5-1|TRBD1
TGCGCCAGCAGCCCGGGACAGGGTTTCTACGAGCAGTACTTC
CASSPGQGFYEQYF
>.|TRBJ2-1|TRBV19|.
TGTGCCAGTAGTATAGGAGGAACTAGAGGACACAATGAGCAGTTCTTC
CASSIGGTRGHNEQFF
>.|TRBJ1-4|TRBV30|.
TGTGCCTGGAGTGTACCGGGTGCTAATGAAAAACTGTTTTTT
CAWSVPGANEKLFF
>.|TRBJ2-7|TRBV4-1|TRBD2
TGCGCCAGCAGCCAAGATAGGGGACTAGCCTACGAGCAGTACTTC
CASSQDRGLAYEQYF
>.|TRBJ1-6|TRBV19|.
TGTGCCAGTAGTTCCCAGGGGCAGGATTCACCCCTCCACTTT
CASSSQGQDSPLHF
>.|TRBJ1-2|TRBV10-3|.
TGTGCCATCAGTGTATTGGGGGCGGAAGGCTACACCTTC
CAISVLGAEGYTF
>.|TRBJ1-1|TRBV27|.
TGTGCCAGCAGTTTATCACCCAGTATGAACACTGAAGCTTTCTTT
CASSLSPSMNTEAFF